Below are 7 T cell receptor beta chains sequenced from a single sample in a study of blood T cell repertoires in COVID-19. The assay was immunoSEQ multiplex PCR, and TCRdb's table has in-frame clones only and misses some. The data show under 150,000 clones, approximately 86% seen once. The sample consisted of PBMCs or T cells enriched from blood (not recorded which). The receptors shown here come from a woman aged 45 to 65 who had recovered from COVID-19.

The genes are TRBV4-1 and TRBJ2-1; a weak D match, TRBD2 (5 bases). CDR1 is MGHRA, CDR2 YSYEKL, per germline. CDR3 length: 14 residues. Between the trimmed V and J ends, which lost 0 bases and 8 bases, there was a span of 11 bases. Here the CDR3 DNA reads TGCGCCAGCAGCCAAGATCCCGGGAACGATGAGCAGTTCTTC. Protein product: CASSQDPGNDEQFF.

The chain links TRBV19 to TRBJ2-1; tentatively, D is TRBD2 (5 bases). In germline, CDR1 is LNHDA, CDR2 SQIVND (reference sequence). With 4 bases removed from V and 3 bases from J, the gap between germline ends came to 13 bases. CDR3 length equals 15 residues. CDR3 bases: TGTGCCAGTAGTAAGCGGACTTCAGACTACAATGAGCAGTTCTTC. Residues: CASSKRTSDYNEQFF. Full variable domain (missing parts from reference TRBV19 and TRBJ2-1): DGGITQSPKYLFRKEGQNVTLSCEQNLNHDAMYWYRQDPGQGLRLIYYSQIVNDFQKGDIAEGYSVSREKKESFPLTVTSAQKNPTAFYLCASSKRTSDYNEQFFGPGTRLTVL.

The chain is built from TRBV7-9 and TRBJ2-7, with 7 bases matching TRBD1. The CDR3 runs to 14 residues. The V segment lost 4 bases and the J segment 3 bases; nucleotides outside the gene matches: 6. Looked up from germline, CDR1 is SEHNR and CDR2 is FQNEAQ (reference sequence). In DNA form, the CDR3 reads TGTGCCAGCAGCTCTTCGACAGGGAACTACGAGCAGTACTTC. The encoded protein is CASSSSTGNYEQYF.

The chain employs TRBV10-3 and TRBJ2-7, with TRBD1 identical over 7 bases. Per germline, CDR1 ENHRY and CDR2 SYGVKD. CDR3 length: 14 residues. Losses at the gene ends were 6 bases for V and 3 bases for J; bases not matched to a gene: 8. CDR3 sequence reads: CAIRSQGSFYEQYF. Written as DNA, the CDR3 is TGTGCCATCAGATCACAGGGGTCGTTCTACGAGCAGTACTTC.

The chain is built from TRBV5-5 and TRBJ1-2; maybe TRBD1 (5 bases). V was clipped by 3 bases and J by 6 bases, with 15 bases between them. Germline-derived CDR1 and CDR2 are SGHKS and YYEKEE (reference sequence). The CDR3 sequence is 14 residues long. The CDR3 nucleotides are TGTGCCAGCAGCTCTCGGGGGGACCCACATGGCTACACCTTC. This gives the protein CASSSRGDPHGYTF.

V and J are TRBV15 and TRBJ1-5, with TRBD1 identical over 8 bases. The V and J ends lost 3 bases and 3 bases, in that order; junction bases with no gene match: 7. Germline V gene data show CDR1 as LNHNV and CDR2 as YYDKDF (reference sequence). This CDR3 spans 16 amino acids. Here the CDR3 DNA reads TGTGCCACCAGCAGCCGAGACAGGGGAATCAATCAGCCCCAGCATTTT. As protein: CATSSRDRGINQPQHF. Using reference TRBV15 and TRBJ1-5 for the parts outside the CDR3, the full variable domain is DAMVIQNPRYQVTQFGKPVTLSCSQTLNHNVMYWYQQKSSQAPKLLFHYYDKDFNNEADTPDNFQSRRPNTSFCFLDIRSPGLGDTAMYLCATSSRDRGINQPQHFGDGTRLSIL.

This clone has a single count. The chain links TRBV27 to TRBJ2-1, with 7 nucleotides matching TRBD1. The V gene end was trimmed by 3 bases and the J gene end by 0 bases; junction bases not matched to a gene: 5. CDR1 MNHEY and CDR2 SMNVEV come from the germline V gene (reference sequence). The length of the CDR3 is 16 residues. The CDR3 loop reads CASSFWDRGSYNEQFF. The CDR3 region has the DNA TGTGCCAGCAGTTTTTGGGACAGAGGCTCCTACAATGAGCAGTTCTTC.